These T cell receptor beta chains were read from a single sample in a study of T cells expressing NK-cell markers. Reprocessing the 5' RACE reads, TCRdb reports a single entry for every CDR3 protein and omits DNA. The table for this sample gives about 260,000 distinct CDR3 sequences. Sequencing was performed on blood T cells: a sorted CD56 or NKG2C T cell subset, CD4+ or CD8+ T cells, or bulk PBMC T cells (not recorded which). These receptors came from a woman between 18 and 70 years old in good health. CDR3s include the opening cysteine and the closing phenylalanine or tryptophan. Fields, in order: V gene, J gene, CDR3 protein.

>TRBV15|TRBJ2-7
CATSRVDGDTDF
>TRBV20-1|TRBJ2-7
CSAKGLSEQYF
>TRBV3-1|TRBJ1-4
CASSQPGGTSNEKLFF
>TRBV9|TRBJ2-1
CASSELGHGIYNEQFF
>TRBV25-1|TRBJ1-2
CASSELQYGYTF
>TRBV7-3|TRBJ1-5
CASSLIPGEGQPQHF
>TRBV6-1|TRBJ1-2
CASSKGTGAWGYGYTF
>TRBV10-1|TRBJ2-2
CASSESGTVNTGELFF
>TRBV5-5|TRBJ1-4
CASSDQVYEKLFF
>TRBV9|TRBJ2-1
CASSPEPGLAGHNEQFF
>TRBV4-3|TRBJ2-2
CASSQDSLNTGELFF
>TRBV11-1|TRBJ2-5
CASSIAGTSGGLQETQYF
>TRBV5-5|TRBJ2-3
CASSLLVTDTQYF
>TRBV5-1|TRBJ2-7
CASSLPEGGEQYF
>TRBV28|TRBJ2-5
CASSLVTETQYF
>TRBV28|TRBJ2-1
CASRVVDEQFF
>TRBV20-1|TRBJ2-7
CSASSTGTGSYEQYF
>TRBV28|TRBJ2-2
CASLEGRQNTGELFF
>TRBV25-1|TRBJ2-1
CASSDPRGLAGPYNEQFF
>TRBV6-5|TRBJ1-1
CASSYSPPNTEAFF
>TRBV2|TRBJ1-5
CASRAGLNQPQHF
>TRBV5-1|TRBJ2-1
CASSLTSGVIQWQFF
>TRBV29-1|TRBJ1-3
CSAADLGSGNTIYF
>TRBV12-3/TRBV12-4|TRBJ2-7
CASSLAGKSSYEQYF
>TRBV6-4|TRBJ2-1
CASSEGQDINEQFF
>TRBV20-1|TRBJ1-3
CSAPMTGGSGNTIYF
>TRBV7-6|TRBJ2-1
CASSLGSGDYNEQFF
>TRBV28|TRBJ2-6
CASSSEGSGANVLTF